This T cell receptor (beta chain) was retrieved from a study of cytomegalovirus exposure and HLA in healthy donors. Study-wide points: The study put about 180 TCR beta chains on its list as cytomegalovirus-associated. Across HLA loci, a later analysis found differing TCR association rates, with DRB1 most and HLA-C fewest.

The PCR used 60 Vbeta and 13 Jbeta primers. The table came from immunoSEQ multiplex PCR; TCRdb's copy has only in-frame clones and leaves some out. The repertoire table contains some 96,000 clones. The CDR3 consists of 16 residues. The V gene's germline CDR1 is MGHDK and CDR2 SYGVNS. Between the trimmed V and J ends, which lost 3 bases and 4 bases, there was a span of 17 bases. Regarding this clone: Its specificity is not known.

The chain recombines TRBV25-1 with TRBJ2-3; the D gene is possibly TRBD1 (5 bases). The clonotype comes from a young woman in good health and CMV-seronegative. Sample: PBMCs. CDR3 protein: CASSDTGPRAPDTQYF. CDR3 DNA sequence: TGTGCCAGCAGTGACACCGGGCCCAGGGCCCCAGATACGCAGTATTTT.